The subject of this entry is one T cell receptor (beta chain). This sample is part of a study of blood T cell repertoires in COVID-19. Study as a whole: The origin of the acute and convalescent COVID-19 samples was the United States, Italy and Spain. Sources were T cells, B-cell-depleted T cells, or PBMCs; the material itself was cDNA or gDNA.

CDR3 length: 16 amino acids. CDR1 and CDR2 from the germline V gene are SGHVS and FNYEAQ. V trimming: 5 bases; J trimming: 2 bases; junction bases outside the gene matches: 10. The Seattle patients, enrolled during active infection, were followed longitudinally. Clones were sequenced by immunoSEQ multiplex PCR, and TCRdb holds only the in-frame ones, with some missing. The table includes 140,000 or so clones, about 88% detected once. V and J are TRBV7-6 and TRBJ2-7, with 9 bases matching TRBD1. The TCR comes from a human donor with COVID-19, enrolled during active disease. The donor label of this sample is uncertain. Specimen: peripheral blood. The DNA of the CDR3 is TGTGCCAGCAGCCACATAGGGGGACAGGGCCCCTACGAGCAGTACTTC. It translates to CASSHIGGQGPYEQYF.